One and the same sample provided the 25 T cell receptor beta chains below, sequenced in a study of T cells in Graves' hyperthyroidism and ophthalmopathy. The CDR3 regions of TCR beta were amplified from RNA transcripts. TCR CDR3 regions were first amplified by RT-PCR with HTBI primers. TCRdb analysed the multiplex PCR reads with MiXCR anew, one entry per CDR3 protein. The table shows just under 750,000 distinct CDR3 sequences, with 35% occurring only once. The sequencing sample was made of blood. The receptors come from a woman in her thirties or forties with Graves' hyperthyroidism.

This clonotype was seen many times. The chain combines TRBV6-6 with TRBJ1-1; 11 bases fit TRBD1. This CDR3 region has 16 residues. V lost 8 bases, J lost 3 bases, and 11 bases stayed unmatched. The germline V gene encodes CDR1 MNHNY and CDR2 SVGAGI (reference sequence). DNA of the CDR3: TGTGCCAGCCTGCGAGGTCTGGGACAGGGGGACACTGAAGCTTTCTTT. Protein product: CASLRGLGQGDTEAFF.

This clonotype turned up a few times. The chain uses TRBV20-1 and TRBJ1-2, with D maybe TRBD1 (6 bases). There are 17 residues in the CDR3. V shed 0 bases and J shed 4 bases, with 21 bases lying between them. CDR1 and CDR2 from the germline V gene are DFQATT and SNEGSKA (reference sequence). The CDR3 loop is CSARETPYMDSPYGYTF. CDR3 coding DNA: TGCAGTGCTAGAGAGACCCCTTACATGGACAGCCCCTATGGCTACACCTTC.

This clonotype showed up just a few times. The chain recombines TRBV20-1 with TRBJ2-7, with D possibly TRBD2 on 5 matching bases. The germline gives CDR1 DFQATT, CDR2 SNEGSKA (reference sequence). The CDR3 sequence is 14 residues long. Between the trimmed V and J ends, which lost 3 bases and 3 bases, there was a span of 15 bases. CDR3 sequence: CSASRRVYYYEQYF. The DNA for the CDR3 is TGCAGTGCTAGTCGGCGGGTTTATTACTACGAGCAGTACTTC.

Of note for this clonotype: Just one base apart from a much larger clone, this may be a read error. This chain connects TRBV29-1 to TRBJ1-4; 8 bases fit TRBD1. Germline V gene data show CDR1 as SQVTM and CDR2 as ANQGSEA. The CDR3 extends over 15 amino acids. V lost 7 bases to trimming and J lost 8 bases; unmatched junction nucleotides: 15. Written as DNA, the CDR3 is TGCAGCGCTCCGTTCTCACAGGGGGTGGGGGAAAAACTGTTTTTT. Its translation: CSAPFSQGVGEKLFF.

The sample holds many counts of this clonotype. The CDR3 nucleotides are TGTGCCAGCAGCCCTAAGCGGTACAGATTGAACACTGAAGCTTTCTTT. Its translation: CASSPKRYRLNTEAFF. This chain connects TRBV7-4 to TRBJ1-1; no definite D call. This CDR3 is 16 amino acids long. V was cut by 5 bases and J by 0 bases, with 16 bases left in between. Germline CDR1 reads SGHVT; CDR2 reads SQSDAQ.

This clonotype has a handful of counts. The V and J genes are TRBV19 and TRBJ1-2; 7 bases fit TRBD1. The trim removed 0 bases at V and 11 bases at J, leaving 9 bases unmatched. This CDR3 comprises 14 residues. The germline gives CDR1 LNHDA, CDR2 SQIVND (reference sequence). CDR3 sequence reads: CASSIDRTGRRYTF. CDR3 in DNA: TGTGCCAGTAGTATAGACCGGACAGGACGGCGGTACACCTTC.

Regarding this clonotype: The CDR3 end shows no conserved phenylalanine or tryptophan, and so a read error is likely. The chain links TRBV10-1 to TRBJ1-1, with 7 nucleotides matching TRBD1. Germline assignment: CDR1 WNHNN and CDR2 SYGVQD (reference sequence). This CDR3 contains 15 residues. V lost 6 bases, J lost 6 bases, and 13 bases stayed unmatched. CDR3 in DNA: TGCGCCAGCAGCGGTCAGGGGGGGGGCAGACCTGAAGCTTTCCTT. Its protein product is CASSGQGGGRPEAFL.

This clonotype was counted only a few times. The chain is built from TRBV5-6 and TRBJ1-2, with 9 bases fitting TRBD1. Trimming cost V 4 bases and J 3 bases; bases outside gene matches: 7. CDR3 length: 15 residues. Germline CDR1 and CDR2: SGHDT and YYEEEE. The CDR3 region has the DNA TGTGCCAGCAGCCTAAGGGACAGGGACTACTATGGCTACACCTTC. As protein: CASSLRDRDYYGYTF.

The rearrangement links TRBV19 to TRBJ1-5, with D possibly TRBD1 on 6 matching bases. The germline CDR1 and CDR2 sequences are LNHDA and SQIVND (reference sequence). V lost 11 bases, J lost 3 bases, and 14 bases lay in between. This CDR3 is built from 13 residues. The CDR3 nucleotides are TGTGCCTGTCAGGACAGCGCCAATCAGCCCCAGCATTTT. It codes for CACQDSANQPQHF.

The chain is built from TRBV12-3 or TRBV12-4 and TRBJ2-5; D not resolved. This CDR3 contains 10 residues. The V end lost 7 bases, the J end lost 7 bases, and 7 bases lay between the germline ends. The CDR3 DNA sequence: TGTGCCAGCACCTTGGGGACCCAGTACTTC. It is translated as CASTLGTQYF.

This chain connects TRBV9 to TRBJ1-3; the D gene is possibly TRBD1 (6 bases). The ends were cut back, 5 bases at V and 3 bases at J, with 18 bases in the middle. Germline CDR1 reads SGDLS; CDR2 reads YYNGEE. The CDR3 sequence is 16 residues long. CDR3 sequence (DNA): TGTGCCAGCAGTGCGAATACAGGGAGGTTTGGAAACACCATATATTTT. Translation: CASSANTGRFGNTIYF.

This clonotype has just a few counts. This chain joins TRBV10-3 and TRBJ2-5; D possibly corresponds to TRBD1 (6 bases). The CDR3 spans 12 residues. With 9 bases removed from V and 4 bases from J, the gap between germline ends came to 12 bases. CDR1 and CDR2 (germline): ENHRY, SYGVKD. The CDR3 here is CAIQGIGETQYF. CDR3 nucleotides: TGTGCCATACAGGGAATTGGAGAGACCCAGTACTTC.

This rearrangement joins TRBV27 to TRBJ2-7, with TRBD1 identical over 9 bases. Germline values: CDR1 MNHEY, CDR2 SMNVEV (reference sequence). The CDR3 loop spans 13 amino acids. Unmatched junction bases numbered 6, after V lost 8 bases and J lost 4 bases. For the CDR3, the DNA is TGTGCCAGCCCAGGGACAGGGAAATACGAGCAGTACTTC. It codes for CASPGTGKYEQYF.

This clonotype was counted between two and nine times. The rearrangement joins TRBV6-5 to TRBJ1-5; no reliable D call. Germline V gene data show CDR1 as MNHEY and CDR2 as SVGAGI. The CDR3 totals 15 residues. V was pared by 5 bases and J by 7 bases, with 18 bases between. This CDR3 reads CASSPKPSHGQPQHF. CDR3 nucleotides: TGTGCCAGCAGTCCGAAGCCGTCTCACGGGCAGCCCCAGCATTTT.

Ten or more counts support this clonotype. The chain links TRBV6-6 to TRBJ1-6; D gene ambiguous. The germline V gene has CDR1 MNHNY and CDR2 SVGAGI (reference sequence). The CDR3 is 14 amino acids. Trimming cost V 11 bases and J 0 bases, with 11 bases left between them. The CDR3 region has the DNA TGTGCCGGCAAAGATGACTCCTATAATTCACCCCTCCACTTT. This codes for CAGKDDSYNSPLHF.

CDR3 sequence reads: CASSHTGPISPLHF. CDR3 bases: TGTGCCAGCAGCCACACAGGGCCCATTTCACCCCTCCACTTT. This chain links TRBV7-8 with TRBJ1-6; D is perhaps TRBD1 (6 bases). CDR3 length equals 14 residues. V lost 5 bases to trimming and J lost 9 bases, with 14 bases between them. Per germline, CDR1 SGHVS and CDR2 FQNEAQ.

Concerning this clonotype: A clone one base away is much larger, so this may be a read error. The chain couples TRBV15 to TRBJ2-7; no clear D. This CDR3 has 13 residues. CDR1 is LNHNV, CDR2 YYDKDF, per germline (reference sequence). The CDR3 DNA reads TGTGCCACCAGCAGGGACGTCTCCTACGGGCAGTACTTC. Its protein is CATSRDVSYGQYF.

J is TRBJ2-1 and V is TRBV2; D uncertain. The CDR3 consists of 15 residues. CDR1 is SNHLY and CDR2 is FYNNEI in the germline V gene. V shed 7 bases and J shed 5 bases, with 18 bases lying between them. As DNA, the CDR3 is TGTGCCAGCACTTTCATAGATCCGGGCAACAATGAGCAGTTCTTC. It codes for CASTFIDPGNNEQFF.

This clonotype has ten or more counts. This chain links TRBV19 with TRBJ1-2, with D possibly being TRBD1 (6 bases). Germline assignment: CDR1 LNHDA and CDR2 SQIVND (reference sequence). V was shortened by 6 bases and J by 4 bases, with 18 bases between the two germline ends. This CDR3 has 15 residues. This CDR3 is CASRRGEGLSYGYTF. In DNA form, the CDR3 reads TGTGCCAGTAGGAGGGGGGAGGGGCTCTCCTATGGCTACACCTTC.

The sample holds many counts of this clonotype. This chain links TRBV4-3 with TRBJ2-7, with D possibly matching TRBD1 (6 bases). The germline V gene encodes CDR1 LGHNA and CDR2 YSLEER. Trimming left V 0 bases short and J 3 bases short, with 9 bases between. The CDR3 has 14 residues. CDR3 sequence (DNA): TGCGCCAGCAGCCAAGATGGGGGCGGCTACGAGCAGTACTTC. Its protein is CASSQDGGGYEQYF.

This clonotype has a count of ten or more. This sequence joins TRBV15 and TRBJ1-5; D may be TRBD1 (5 bases). V dropped 3 bases and J dropped 7 bases, with 16 bases sitting between them. Germline V gene sequence: CDR1 LNHNV, CDR2 YYDKDF (reference sequence). CDR3 size: 15 residues. The CDR3 loop reads CATSSYPGIRQPQHF. The CDR3 nucleotides read TGTGCCACCAGCAGTTACCCAGGGATACGGCAGCCCCAGCATTTT.

This clonotype was seen a single time. In DNA, the CDR3 is TGTGCCAGCAGTTACGGCACAGGGGCGAGCTCGGGAAACACCATATATTTT. Translated: CASSYGTGASSGNTIYF. The genes are TRBV6-6 and TRBJ1-3, with 7 bases that match TRBD1. The V segment lost 2 bases and the J segment 4 bases; nucleotides outside the gene matches: 11. Germline assignment: CDR1 MNHNY and CDR2 SVGAGI (reference sequence). The CDR3 spans 17 residues.

This clonotype has more than one count but fewer than ten. The rearrangement links TRBV6-6 to TRBJ1-2, with D possibly matching TRBD1 (5 bases). Trimming removed 2 bases from V and 10 bases from J, with 17 bases in between. The V gene's germline CDR1 is MNHNY and CDR2 SVGAGI (reference sequence). The CDR3 spans 14 residues. DNA of the CDR3: TGTGCCAGCAGTTACGGGCCGGGACGGGGAGACTACACCTTC. It translates to CASSYGPGRGDYTF.

This chain connects TRBV2 to TRBJ2-3, with 11 bases lining up with TRBD2. The germline CDR1 and CDR2 sequences are SNHLY and FYNNEI. V shed 0 bases and J 7 bases; nucleotides not matched to a gene: 6. The CDR3 sequence is 16 residues long. In DNA, the CDR3 is TGTGCCAGCAGTGAAGCGGGGACTAGCGGCCTTTATACGCAGTATTTT. Its protein product is CASSEAGTSGLYTQYF.

The V gene is TRBV11-2, the J gene TRBJ2-5; D not resolved. Germline V CDR1 and CDR2: SGHAT, FQNNGV. The CDR3 has 15 amino acids. The V end was cut by 3 bases, the J end by 7 bases, with 18 bases between. The CDR3 coding sequence is TGTGCCAGCAGCTTGGAGTATGTGTTTCTTGGGACCCAGTACTTC. It codes for CASSLEYVFLGTQYF.